Listed below are T cell receptor beta chains from one sample, sequenced in a study of T cells in Graves' hyperthyroidism and ophthalmopathy. TCRdb itself ran the multiplex PCR reads through MiXCR, one entry per CDR3 protein. The table records hundreds of thousands of distinct CDR3 sequences, around 14% of them present only once. Input material: blood. The origin of the receptors is a woman aged 18-35 years with Graves' hyperthyroidism. CDR3s include the opening cysteine and the closing phenylalanine or tryptophan. Each record gives: V gene, D gene, J gene, clone size, CDR3 protein, CDR3 DNA. The D gene is left open where the match is weak. Clone sizes are given selectively: once, few, many, or a class where the clone is expanded.

V: TRBV18; D: NA; J: TRBJ2-7; size: many; CDR3: CASNRRDKSYEQYF; DNA: TGTGCCAGCAACAGAAGGGACAAGTCCTACGAGCAGTACTTC
V: TRBV7-9; D: NA; J: TRBJ2-5; size: many; CDR3: CASSLASGRETQYF; DNA: TGTGCCAGCAGCTTAGCCTCGGGTCGGGAGACCCAGTACTTC
V: TRBV13; D: NA; J: TRBJ2-5; size: many; CDR3: CASSLEPAETQYF; DNA: TGTGCCAGCAGCTTAGAACCCGCGGAGACCCAGTACTTC
V: TRBV11-2; D: NA; J: TRBJ1-1; size: NA; CDR3: CASRRVVTEAFF; DNA: TGTGCCAGCAGGAGAGTGGTCACTGAAGCTTTCTTT
V: TRBV5-1; D: NA; J: TRBJ2-1; size: many; CDR3: CASSLNGASAFGEQFF; DNA: TGCGCCAGCAGCTTGAACGGCGCTTCCGCTTTCGGTGAGCAGTTCTTC
V: TRBV20-1; D: NA; J: TRBJ2-7; size: NA; CDR3: CSARDSRVGTEQYF; DNA: TGCAGTGCTAGAGATTCCCGAGTCGGGACCGAGCAGTACTTC
V: TRBV7-7; D: NA; J: TRBJ2-1; size: NA; CDR3: CASSLGGIYNEQFF; DNA: TGTGCTAGCAGCCTAGGCGGGATTTACAATGAGCAGTTCTTC
V: TRBV20-1; D: TRBD2; J: TRBJ2-3; size: many; CDR3: CSAPGLATDTQYF; DNA: TGCAGTGCTCCGGGACTAGCGACAGATACGCAGTATTTT
V: TRBV7-9; D: NA; J: TRBJ1-4; size: many; CDR3: CAGQYATNEKLFF; DNA: TGTGCCGGCCAATACGCAACTAATGAAAAACTGTTTTTT
V: TRBV12-5; D: TRBD1; J: TRBJ2-7; size: many; CDR3: CASGQDREIRGEQYF; DNA: TGTGCTAGTGGTCAGGACAGGGAGATCCGTGGCGAGCAGTACTTC
V: TRBV15; D: TRBD2; J: TRBJ2-7; size: few; CDR3: CATNPSGGVPYEQYF; DNA: TGTGCCACCAATCCTAGCGGGGGAGTTCCCTACGAGCAGTACTTC
V: TRBV13; D: TRBD1; J: TRBJ2-7; size: many; CDR3: CASSFFRQGGPYEQYF; DNA: TGTGCCAGCAGCTTCTTTAGACAGGGGGGACCCTACGAGCAGTACTTC
V: TRBV28; D: NA; J: TRBJ1-2; size: many; CDR3: CASSLDRSYGYTF; DNA: TGTGCCAGCAGTTTAGACAGGAGTTATGGCTACACCTTC
V: TRBV29-1; D: NA; J: TRBJ2-3; size: few; CDR3: CSANRGPDTQYF; DNA: TGCAGCGCGAATCGGGGTCCAGATACGCAGTATTTT
V: TRBV10-2; D: TRBD2; J: TRBJ2-1; size: few; CDR3: CASSEPYGGSPRYNEQFF; DNA: TGCGCCAGCAGTGAGCCCTACGGGGGGTCACCAAGGTACAATGAGCAGTTCTTC
V: TRBV6-4; D: TRBD2; J: TRBJ2-3; size: few; CDR3: CASSEASGSTDTQYF; DNA: TGTGCCAGCAGTGAGGCTAGCGGGAGCACAGATACGCAGTATTTT
V: TRBV7-2; D: NA; J: TRBJ2-6; size: many; CDR3: CASSLSAGAGANVLTF; DNA: TGTGCCAGCAGCTTATCAGCAGGGGCTGGGGCCAACGTCCTGACTTTC
V: TRBV7-9; D: NA; J: TRBJ2-7; size: many; CDR3: CASSSSYYEQYF; DNA: TGTGCCAGCAGCTCTTCCTACTACGAGCAGTACTTC
V: TRBV20-1; D: NA; J: TRBJ1-5; size: NA; CDR3: CSAMPVEGHQPQHF; DNA: TGCAGTGCGATGCCCGTTGAGGGGCATCAGCCCCAGCATTTT
V: TRBV10-3; D: TRBD2; J: TRBJ2-3; size: many; CDR3: CATTTSGYTDTQYF; DNA: TGTGCCACTACGACTAGCGGGTATACAGATACGCAGTATTTT
V: TRBV12-3/TRBV12-4; D: NA; J: TRBJ2-7; size: many; CDR3: CASSFHTSYEQYF; DNA: TGTGCCAGCAGTTTCCACACCTCCTACGAGCAGTACTTC
V: TRBV6-1; D: NA; J: TRBJ1-2; size: many; CDR3: CASSPGVQLIRYTF; DNA: TGTGCCAGCAGTCCCGGGGTCCAACTGATCCGCTACACCTTC
V: TRBV19; D: NA; J: TRBJ2-7; size: many; CDR3: CASRGATGSSSYEQYF; DNA: TGTGCCAGTAGAGGGGCCACAGGGTCAAGCTCCTACGAGCAGTACTTC
V: TRBV20-1; D: NA; J: TRBJ2-1; size: many; CDR3: CSASEYRVPSYNEQFF; DNA: TGCAGTGCGTCCGAATACAGGGTCCCCTCCTACAATGAGCAGTTCTTC
V: TRBV7-9; D: NA; J: TRBJ1-2; size: many; CDR3: CASSLPTENGYTF; DNA: TGTGCCAGCAGCTTGCCTACAGAGAATGGCTACACCTTC
V: TRBV7-8; D: NA; J: TRBJ1-5; size: many; CDR3: CASSSGYGNQPQHF; DNA: TGTGCCAGCAGCTCAGGGTACGGCAATCAGCCCCAGCATTTT
V: TRBV20-1; D: TRBD2; J: TRBJ2-1; size: many; CDR3: CSAILAGGSYNEQFF; DNA: TGCAGTGCTATACTAGCGGGAGGGTCCTACAATGAGCAGTTCTTC
V: TRBV7-3; D: TRBD2; J: TRBJ2-3; size: many; CDR3: CASSSSGRGTDTQYF; DNA: TGTGCCAGCAGCTCAAGCGGGAGGGGGACAGATACGCAGTATTTT
V: TRBV4-2; D: TRBD2; J: TRBJ2-1; size: many; CDR3: CASSQDGGTSGEQFF; DNA: TGTGCCAGCAGCCAAGATGGAGGGACTAGCGGAGAGCAGTTCTTC
V: TRBV7-8; D: NA; J: TRBJ2-7; size: many; CDR3: CASSSGQISYEQYF; DNA: TGTGCCAGCAGCTCCGGACAGATCTCCTACGAGCAGTACTTC
V: TRBV12-5; D: NA; J: TRBJ2-7; size: many; CDR3: CASGSRVGEQYF; DNA: TGTGCTAGTGGTTCCCGGGTAGGTGAGCAGTACTTC
V: TRBV6-5; D: TRBD2; J: TRBJ2-7; size: many; CDR3: CASSYTGLAYEQYF; DNA: TGTGCCAGCAGTTACACGGGACTAGCCTACGAGCAGTACTTC
V: TRBV5-5; D: NA; J: TRBJ2-2; size: NA; CDR3: CASSSPNPSPNTGELFF; DNA: TGTGCCAGCAGCTCCCCTAATCCCTCACCGAACACCGGGGAGCTGTTTTTT
V: TRBV13; D: TRBD2; J: TRBJ2-1; size: few; CDR3: CASSLVTSGWAYNEQFF; DNA: TGTGCCAGCAGCTTAGTAACTAGCGGATGGGCCTACAATGAGCAGTTCTTC
V: TRBV2; D: TRBD2; J: TRBJ2-2; size: many; CDR3: CASRVRSGGEAGELFF; DNA: TGTGCCAGCAGAGTCCGTAGCGGGGGTGAGGCCGGGGAGCTGTTTTTT
V: TRBV11-3; D: TRBD1; J: TRBJ2-7; size: many; CDR3: CASSLQGTRYEQYF; DNA: TGTGCCAGCAGCCTACAGGGGACGCGTTACGAGCAGTACTTC
V: TRBV5-1; D: TRBD1; J: TRBJ2-3; size: many; CDR3: CASSSGQSRTDTQYF; DNA: TGCGCCAGCAGCTCGGGACAGTCACGGACAGATACGCAGTATTTT
V: TRBV13; D: NA; J: TRBJ2-7; size: many; CDR3: CASSLSRGVAEQYF; DNA: TGTGCCAGCAGCTTATCTCGCGGAGTTGCCGAGCAGTACTTC
V: TRBV12-3/TRBV12-4; D: TRBD2; J: TRBJ2-7; size: many; CDR3: CASSHVREARYEQYF; DNA: TGTGCCAGCAGTCATGTACGGGAGGCCCGCTACGAGCAGTACTTC
V: TRBV19; D: TRBD2; J: TRBJ2-3; size: few; CDR3: CASSKASGGRDTQYF; DNA: TGTGCCAGTAGTAAAGCTAGCGGGGGGAGAGATACGCAGTATTTT
V: TRBV4-1; D: TRBD1; J: TRBJ2-7; size: few; CDR3: CASSQGSGQGTYEQYF; DNA: TGCGCCAGCAGCCAAGGATCAGGACAGGGTACCTACGAGCAGTACTTC
V: TRBV20-1; D: NA; J: TRBJ1-2; size: many; CDR3: CSASGALNYGYTF; DNA: TGCAGTGCTTCCGGGGCCCTTAACTATGGCTACACCTTC
V: TRBV20-1; D: NA; J: TRBJ2-1; size: many; CDR3: CSATKVTVKKYNEQFF; DNA: TGCAGTGCTACAAAAGTTACAGTCAAAAAATACAATGAGCAGTTCTTC
V: TRBV20-1; D: TRBD2; J: TRBJ2-3; size: many; CDR3: CSARDLGRGSTDTQYF; DNA: TGCAGTGCTAGAGACCTCGGGCGGGGGAGCACAGATACGCAGTATTTT
V: TRBV12-3/TRBV12-4; D: TRBD2; J: TRBJ2-1; size: once; CDR3: CASSAGGSLYNEQFF; DNA: TGTGCCAGCAGTGCGGGGGGCAGTCTCTACAATGAGCAGTTCTTC